The 32 T cell receptor beta chains in this list originate from one sample, sequenced in a study of Graves' ophthalmopathy and Graves' hyperthyroidism. Using RNA transcripts, the TCR beta CDR3 regions were amplified. HTBI-primed RT-PCR formed the first round, and a multiplex PCR formed the second. Each CDR3 protein gets one entry after TCRdb re-called the multiplex PCR reads with MiXCR. The profile shows 620,000 or so distinct CDR3 sequences, approximately 22% of them singletons. The sequenced sample was peripheral blood. Receptors were obtained from a woman aged 18-29 years with stable Graves' hyperthyroidism. Some clones in this sample may be carry-over from other donors' samples.

In its sample, this clonotype was seen many times. The chain links TRBV13 to TRBJ2-7; no clear D gene. CDR3 length: 14 residues. Between the trimmed V and J ends, which lost 6 bases and 2 bases, there was a span of 14 bases. In germline, CDR1 is PRHDT, CDR2 FYEKMQ (reference sequence). The DNA of the CDR3 is TGTGCCAGCAGACGTTTTGGTCGGGCCTACGAGCAGTACTTC. It encodes CASRRFGRAYEQYF. Combining the CDR3 with reference TRBV13 and TRBJ2-7 gives the whole variable domain AAGVIQSPRHLIKEKRETATLKCYPIPRHDTVYWYQQGPGQDPQFLISFYEKMQSDKGSIPDRFSAQQFSDYHSELNMSSLELGDSALYFCASRRFGRAYEQYFGPGTRLTVT.

J is TRBJ1-5 and V is TRBV6-1; 9 positions agree with TRBD1. Germline V CDR1 and CDR2: MNHNS, SASEGT. The CDR3 extends over 17 amino acids. The V segment lost 7 bases and the J segment 0 bases; nucleotides outside the gene matches: 10. This chain's CDR3 is CASNPTGTGLSNQPQHF. The CDR3 bases are TGTGCCAGCAACCCAACCGGGACAGGGCTTAGCAATCAGCCCCAGCATTTT.

This clonotype was seen a few times. The rearrangement uses TRBV28 and TRBJ2-5; D is possibly TRBD2 (6 bases). CDR3 length equals 15 residues. Germline CDR1 MDHEN, CDR2 SYDVKM. V lost 10 bases to trimming and J lost 5 bases, with 23 bases between them. The chain's CDR3 is CATRSLYSGQETQYF. The DNA for the CDR3 is TGTGCCACCAGGAGTCTGTACAGCGGGCAGGAGACCCAGTACTTC.

In its sample, this clonotype was seen many times. The chain has TRBV20-1 and TRBJ2-5; no clear D. Trimming shortened V by 6 bases and J by 10 bases, and 15 bases separated the two germline ends. The length of the CDR3 is 11 residues. Per the germline V gene, CDR1 is DFQATT and CDR2 is SNEGSKA (reference sequence). CDR3 in DNA: TGCAGTGCAGCCCCCCTACTGGACCAGTACTTC. As protein: CSAAPLLDQYF.

J is TRBJ1-5 and V is TRBV3-1; the D is unclear. There are 13 residues in the CDR3. CDR1 LGHDT and CDR2 YNNKEL come from the germline V gene (reference sequence). V lost 8 bases and J lost 5, with 13 bases in between. In DNA form, the CDR3 reads TGTGCCAGCGCCGTTGCAAGGGATCAGCCCCAGCATTTT. Its translation: CASAVARDQPQHF.

This clonotype was recorded at least ten times. V usage is TRBV12-3 or TRBV12-4 and J usage is TRBJ2-7, with a tentative D call TRBD1 (6 bases). The CDR3 is made up of 12 amino acids. V was trimmed by 6 bases and J by 7 bases, leaving 13 bases between them. The CDR3: CASRSPRGEQYF. Here the CDR3 DNA reads TGTGCCAGCAGGTCCCCCAGGGGAGAGCAGTACTTC.

This chain connects TRBV5-1 to TRBJ2-2; possibly TRBD1 for D (6 bases). This CDR3 region has 14 residues. Germline CDR1 is SGHRS and CDR2 is YFSETQ. V lost 5 bases to trimming and J lost 1 base, with 9 bases between them. The CDR3 DNA reads TGCGCCAGCAGGCCACAGGGGAACACCGGGGAGCTGTTTTTT. This codes for CASRPQGNTGELFF.

The sample holds many counts of this clonotype. The gene calls are TRBV29-1 and TRBJ2-7, with D maybe TRBD1 (5 bases). This CDR3 spans 10 amino acids. From germline, CDR1 is SQVTM and CDR2 ANQGSEA. V lost 6 bases to trimming and J lost 7 bases, with 10 bases between them. CDR3 DNA sequence: TGCAGCGTCAGGGTTGGGGAGCAGTACTTC. This codes for CSVRVGEQYF.

This clonotype has ten or more counts. The chain is built from TRBV28 and TRBJ2-7; D not certain. The CDR3 totals 15 residues. Germline-derived CDR1 and CDR2 are MDHEN and SYDVKM. Trimming removed 3 bases at V and 3 bases at J, with 15 bases between. The CDR3 here is CASSFFSLGFYEQYF. As DNA, the CDR3 is TGTGCCAGCAGTTTCTTCTCGTTAGGGTTCTACGAGCAGTACTTC. The whole variable domain, filled in from reference TRBV28 and TRBJ2-7, reads DVKVTQSSRYLVKRTGEKVFLECVQDMDHENMFWYRQDPGLGLRLIYFSYDVKMKEKGDIPEGYSVSREKKERFSLILESASTNQTSMYLCASSFFSLGFYEQYFGPGTRLTVT.

The CDR3 protein is CASSLRTLLKETQYF. DNA for the CDR3: TGTGCCAGCAGCCTTAGGACACTTTTAAAAGAGACCCAGTACTTC. The chain couples TRBV30 to TRBJ2-5; D may be TRBD1 (5 bases). This CDR3 comprises 15 residues. The germline gives CDR1 GTSNPN, CDR2 SVGIG (reference sequence). Deletions cut 8 bases from V and 3 bases from J, with 22 bases between.

This clonotype has a count of ten or more. The CDR3 nucleotides are TGCAGTGCTAGGATGCAAGCAGGGGCCAACGTCCTGACTTTC. Its translation is CSARMQAGANVLTF. J is TRBJ2-6 and V is TRBV20-1; no reliable D call. V was cut by 3 bases and J by 4 bases, with 10 bases left in between. Germline V gene lookup returns CDR1 DFQATT and CDR2 SNEGSKA (reference sequence). The CDR3 runs 14 residues.

This clonotype was detected many times. The rearrangement joins TRBV28 to TRBJ2-7; D tentatively fits TRBD1 or TRBD2 (5 bases each). V was pared by 3 bases and J by 1 base, with 7 bases between. The germline gives CDR1 MDHEN, CDR2 SYDVKM. The CDR3 has 13 residues. The CDR3 DNA reads as TGTGCCAGCAGTTTGGGGGAGTCCTACGAGCAGTACTTC. The encoded protein is CASSLGESYEQYF.

Notes on this clonotype: A much larger clone is a single base away; this may be a read error. The gene calls are TRBV2 and TRBJ1-5, with 9 bases that match TRBD1. The length of the CDR3 is 17 residues. Germline assignment: CDR1 SNHLY and CDR2 FYNNEI. The V and J ends lost 5 bases and 0 bases, in that order; junction bases with no gene match: 8. The CDR3 protein is CASSIRQGGPSNQPQHF. CDR3 in DNA: TGTGCCAGCAGTATTAGACAGGGGGGACCTAGCAATCAGCCCCAGCATTTT.

At least ten counts were recorded for this clonotype. This rearrangement joins TRBV12-3 or TRBV12-4 to TRBJ1-5; D call uncertain. V was pared by 5 bases and J by 0 bases, with 17 bases between. The CDR3 covers 17 residues. Here the CDR3 DNA reads TGTGCCAGCAGTGCCCGGATCCCACCGTATAGCAATCAGCCCCAGCATTTT. Protein product: CASSARIPPYSNQPQHF.

This clonotype was counted between two and nine times. A much more abundant neighbour one base away suggests this may be a read error. The V gene is TRBV5-5, the J gene TRBJ2-2; D might be TRBD2 (5 bases). Germline loops: CDR1 SGHKS, CDR2 YYEKEE (reference sequence). The length of the CDR3 is 16 residues. The CDR3 DNA reads as TGTGCCAGCAGCTTGGCGGTCTTACTGAACACCGGGGAGCTGTTGTTT. This gives the protein CASSLAVLLNTGELLF.

The J gene is TRBJ1-1, the V gene TRBV30, with TRBD1 matching 7 bases. The length of the CDR3 is 13 residues. Per germline, CDR1 GTSNPN and CDR2 SVGIG (reference sequence). The ends lost 2 bases at V and 7 bases at J; junction bases unmatched: 7. The CDR3 DNA is TGTGCCTGGAGTACAGGGGCGAGGGTTGAAGCTTTCTTT. Amino acids: CAWSTGARVEAFF.

This clonotype came up many times. The rearrangement joins TRBV20-1 to TRBJ2-7; TRBD2 matches at 15 bases. Germline lookup yields CDR1 DFQATT and CDR2 SNEGSKA (reference sequence). The CDR3 is 16 amino acids. J was trimmed by 3 bases and V by 5 bases; bases with no gene match: 8. CDR3 in amino acids: CSARTSGGAFHYEQYF. CDR3 DNA: TGCAGTGCTCGGACTAGCGGGGGGGCATTTCACTACGAGCAGTACTTC.

In its sample, this clonotype was seen a few times. The chain joins TRBV20-1 to TRBJ2-7; D is possibly TRBD1 (6 bases). V lost 5 bases to trimming and J lost 7 bases, with 12 bases between them. Germline assignment: CDR1 DFQATT and CDR2 SNEGSKA (reference sequence). The CDR3 has 11 residues. Here the CDR3 reads CSAGQPREQYF. The CDR3 region has the DNA TGCAGTGCTGGACAGCCCCGAGAGCAGTACTTC.

The sample holds many counts of this clonotype. V and J are TRBV12-3 or TRBV12-4 and TRBJ2-7, with TRBD1 identical over 7 bases. CDR3 length: 13 residues. Trimming at V came to 7 bases and at J to 4 bases, leaving 7 bases not matched to a gene. The CDR3 DNA reads TGTGCCAGCAACCTCCGGGACAGTTACGAGCAGTACTTC. Amino acids: CASNLRDSYEQYF.

This clonotype showed up many times. J is TRBJ1-2 and V is TRBV6-5; TRBD1 agrees at 7 bases. The CDR3 consists of 15 residues. V was pared by 4 bases and J by 5 bases, with 10 bases of the junction left unmatched. Germline V gene sequence: CDR1 MNHEY, CDR2 SVGAGI. The CDR3 bases are TGTGCCAGCAGTTGGGGACTGACAGGGACTTATGGCTACACCTTC. Translating gives CASSWGLTGTYGYTF.

This clonotype has a count of ten or more. The chain employs TRBV30 and TRBJ1-5; weak D call: TRBD1 (5 bases). This CDR3 is built from 13 residues. V was pared by 3 bases and J by 3 bases, with 9 bases between. Germline V gene sequence: CDR1 GTSNPN, CDR2 SVGIG (reference sequence). The CDR3: CAWSVRANQPQHF. The CDR3 region has the DNA TGTGCCTGGAGCGTCAGGGCCAATCAGCCCCAGCATTTT. Full variable domain (outside the CDR3, taken from reference TRBV30 and TRBJ1-5): SQTIHQWPATLVQPVGSPLSLECTVEGTSNPNLYWYRQAAGRGLQLLFYSVGIGQISSEVPQNLSASRPQDRQFILSSKKLLLSDSGFYLCAWSVRANQPQHFGDGTRLSIL.

The chain carries TRBV3-1 and TRBJ1-1; D is undetermined. Germline CDR1 and CDR2: LGHDT and YNNKEL (reference sequence). The CDR3 is 13 residues long. V lost 2 bases, J lost 1 base, and 5 bases lay in between. The CDR3: CASSQWENTEAFF. The CDR3 DNA reads as TGTGCCAGCAGCCAATGGGAGAACACTGAAGCTTTCTTT.

This clonotype showed up many times. One end of the junction varies from germline; a read error may be responsible. The rearrangement links TRBV2 to TRBJ1-1; D not certain. This CDR3 is built from 12 residues. Germline V gene data show CDR1 as SNHLY and CDR2 as FYNNEI. CDR3 nucleotide sequence: TGTGCCAGCAGTGGGCAGGCTCCCCGGAGGCTCTTT. This codes for CASSGQAPRRLF.

There are many counts of this clonotype. The rearrangement uses TRBV10-3 and TRBJ2-7, with D possibly matching TRBD2 (5 bases). The CDR3 is 14 amino acids. V lost 2 bases and J 10 bases, leaving 18 bases between the germline ends. Germline V gives CDR1 ENHRY, CDR2 SYGVKD. In DNA, the CDR3 is TGTGCCATCAGTGAGGTTACTAGTTCAGAGTTCCAGTACTTC. Encoded protein: CAISEVTSSEFQYF.

A few counts support this clonotype. V gene TRBV28 combines with J gene TRBJ2-5; possible D gene TRBD2, 5 bases. Germline V lookup: CDR1 MDHEN, CDR2 SYDVKM. V was trimmed by 6 bases and J by 2 bases, leaving 16 bases between them. The CDR3 spans 15 residues. The CDR3 DNA reads as TGTGCCAGCAGCACTTCCGGACTCAGTCAAGAGACCCAGTACTTC. Its translation: CASSTSGLSQETQYF.

This clonotype showed up many times. The genes are TRBV2 and TRBJ1-2; D not resolved. CDR3 length: 15 amino acids. Germline values: CDR1 SNHLY, CDR2 FYNNEI. V shed 3 bases and J shed 7 bases, with 18 bases lying between them. The CDR3: CASSDLEGLSLGYTF. CDR3 bases: TGTGCCAGCAGTGATTTGGAGGGTTTAAGTCTTGGCTACACCTTC.

This clonotype was observed many times. The gene calls are TRBV30 and TRBJ2-7, with 7 nucleotides matching TRBD1. From germline, CDR1 is GTSNPN and CDR2 SVGIG (reference sequence). J was trimmed by 2 bases and V by 0 bases; bases with no gene match: 4. This CDR3 comprises 14 residues. CDR3 in amino acids: CAWSVSRGTYEQYF. The CDR3, as DNA: TGTGCCTGGAGTGTCTCCAGGGGGACCTACGAGCAGTACTTC.

This clonotype was seen ten or more times. The rearrangement uses TRBV10-3 and TRBJ2-2; TRBD1 agrees at 7 bases. CDR3 length: 17 residues. Germline V gene data show CDR1 as ENHRY and CDR2 as SYGVKD. Trimming at V came to 6 bases and at J to 0 bases, leaving 10 bases not matched to a gene. The CDR3 bases are TGTGCCATCAGCGATGTCCTAGACAGGGCGAACACCGGGGAGCTGTTTTTT. Amino acid sequence: CAISDVLDRANTGELFF.

V is TRBV24-1 and J is TRBJ1-1; TRBD1 aligns across 11 bases. The germline CDR1 and CDR2 sequences are KGHDR and SFDVKD. CDR3 size: 16 residues. V dropped 3 bases and J dropped 7; count of bases not matched to a gene: 9. The DNA of the CDR3 is TGTGCCACCAGTGATCTAGGACAGGGGGCGGTCGGTGAAGCTTTCTTT. Protein product: CATSDLGQGAVGEAFF.

This clonotype was counted at least ten times. The chain recombines TRBV30 with TRBJ2-5; 11 bases match TRBD2. V lost 1 base to trimming and J lost 4 bases; unmatched junction nucleotides: 5. Germline CDR1 reads GTSNPN; CDR2 reads SVGIG (reference sequence). The CDR3 is made up of 15 amino acids. The CDR3 sequence: CAWSGGTSGLETQYF. CDR3 coding DNA: TGTGCCTGGAGTGGCGGGACTAGCGGTCTAGAGACCCAGTACTTC.

In this sample, this clonotype turned up many times. This chain joins TRBV6-5 and TRBJ2-5; D tentatively reads TRBD1 or TRBD2 (6 bases each). CDR1 MNHEY and CDR2 SVGAGI come from the germline V gene. Trimming took off 2 bases at V and 4 bases at J, with 17 bases between the two ends. The CDR3 is 16 residues long. The CDR3 region has the DNA TGTGCCAGCAGTTACCTTAGGGGGGAGCGACCAGAGACCCAGTACTTC. Its protein is CASSYLRGERPETQYF.

Ten or more counts support this clonotype. This rearrangement joins TRBV6-1 to TRBJ2-2; D not certain. The V and J ends lost 5 bases and 6 bases respectively, with 10 bases between them. The germline gives CDR1 MNHNS, CDR2 SASEGT. The CDR3 length is 13 residues. CDR3 DNA: TGTGCCAGCAGTCCCCTGGTATCCGGGGAGCTGTTTTTT. Protein product: CASSPLVSGELFF.